This entry lists 8 T cell receptor beta chains sequenced from one sample in a study of regulatory dendritic cells for organ transplantation (TCRdb year 2017). The library was produced with the immunoSEQ multiplex PCR assay. TCRdb took over this immuneACCESS table, retaining in-frame rearrangements with V and J assigned. Such tables are incomplete; in checked studies, under half of the missing clones stem from an unresolved V gene, and the remainder is unexplained. This sample has 13,000 or so clones in its table, and roughly 86% of those were observed once. The ten largest make up 0.22% of the sample. Sorted T cell subsets were CFSE-labeled and co-cultured for around five days with allogeneic regulatory or mature dendritic cells at a 1:10 DC:T ratio. These receptors are not linked to any known antigen. The sample consisted of naive CD8+ T cells from blood cultured with regulatory dendritic cells. The cell subset or site label for this specimen denotes: CD45RA+ naive T cells. These receptor sequences come from a human donor in good health.

CDR3 nucleotides: TGTGCCAGCAGCCAGAGGGAGGACTTCTACAATGAGCAGTTCTTC. It translates to CASSQREDFYNEQFF. V gene TRBV7-2 combines with J gene TRBJ2-1; D is perhaps TRBD2 (6 bases). The CDR3 has 15 amino acids. Trimming cost V 5 bases and J 3 bases, with 14 bases left between them. Per the germline V gene, CDR1 is SGHTA and CDR2 is FQGNSA. The full variable domain, with the rest looked up from reference TRBV7-2 and TRBJ2-1, is GAGVSQSPSNKVTEKGKDVELRCDPISGHTALYWYRQSLGQGLEFLIYFQGNSAPDKSGLPSDRFSAERTGGSVSTLTIQRTQQEDSAVYLCASSQREDFYNEQFFGPGTRLTVL.

The CDR3 region is CASSLQGVTYEQYF. Here the CDR3 DNA reads TGTGCCAGCAGTTTACAGGGAGTTACCTACGAGCAGTACTTC. This chain connects TRBV28 to TRBJ2-7; D may match TRBD1 or TRBD2 (5 bases each). The CDR3 spans 14 residues. V was trimmed by 2 bases and J by 2 bases, leaving 10 bases between them. In germline, CDR1 is MDHEN, CDR2 SYDVKM.

V gene TRBV6-1 combines with J gene TRBJ1-2, with D uncertain. The CDR3 has 14 residues. The ends were cut back, 2 bases at V and 6 bases at J, with 13 bases in the middle. Germline V gives CDR1 MNHNS, CDR2 SASEGT. This chain's CDR3 is CASSELPRAHGYTF. The CDR3 DNA reads TGTGCCAGCAGTGAATTGCCCCGTGCCCATGGCTACACCTTC.

The chain joins TRBV16 to TRBJ1-1, with a tentative D call TRBD1 (5 bases). The CDR3 contains 12 residues. Trimming removed 0 bases at V and 9 bases at J, with 8 bases between. Germline assignment: CDR1 KGHSY and CDR2 FQNENV. The CDR3 DNA sequence: TGTGCCAGCAGCCAATCTACGGACAAAGCTTTCTTT. Translation gives CASSQSTDKAFF.

The chain is built from TRBV15 and TRBJ1-1; a possible D gene is TRBD1 (6 bases). The CDR3 has 15 amino acids. Per the germline V gene, CDR1 is LNHNV and CDR2 is YYDKDF (reference sequence). The ends were cut back, 5 bases at V and 5 bases at J, with 18 bases in the middle. For the CDR3, the DNA is TGTGCCACCAGCGCGCAGGAGGGGGGTTCGACTGAAGCTTTCTTT. Amino acid sequence: CATSAQEGGSTEAFF.

The rearrangement uses TRBV29-1 and TRBJ1-2; 9 bases are a match to TRBD1. CDR3 length: 11 residues. Germline CDR1 SQVTM, CDR2 ANQGSEA. V lost 7 bases to trimming and J lost 7 bases; unmatched junction nucleotides: 4. The CDR3 DNA reads TGCAGCGCCGAGGACAGGGGTGGCTACACCTTC. Translating it yields CSAEDRGGYTF.

This rearrangement joins TRBV11-3 to TRBJ2-2; D not certain. Trimming took off 0 bases at V and 5 bases at J, with 13 bases between the two ends. The germline V gene encodes CDR1 SGHNT and CDR2 YENEEA. This CDR3 region has 16 residues. The CDR3 spells CASSLDPSHPTGELFF. As DNA, the CDR3 is TGTGCCAGCAGCTTAGACCCTTCCCACCCGACCGGGGAGCTGTTTTTT.

The chain combines TRBV7-9 with TRBJ2-3; 10 nucleotides match TRBD2. This CDR3 comprises 15 residues. The V gene end was trimmed by 5 bases and the J gene end by 2 bases; junction bases not matched to a gene: 4. Per germline, CDR1 SEHNR and CDR2 FQNEAQ (reference sequence). The CDR3 DNA reads TGTGCCAGCAGCAGTACTAGCGGGGACACAGATACGCAGTATTTT. Amino acid sequence: CASSSTSGDTDTQYF.